In its sample, the clone carrying this TCR beta chain was seen many times. Regarding time point: longitudinal time-point 2. The data are from a study of neurological immune-mediated disorders. V was shortened by 6 bases and J by 6 bases, with 20 bases between the two germline ends. The CDR3 runs to 14 residues. The V gene's germline CDR1 is DFQATT and CDR2 SNEGSKA (reference sequence). MiXCR, applied by TCRdb to the 5' RACE reads, yields one record per CDR3 protein. The sample carries under 40,000 distinct CDR3 sequences, around an eighth recorded once. Input material: PBMCs. This TCR derives from a middle-aged woman in good health. This chain joins TRBV20-1 and TRBJ1-2, with D hard to call. In DNA, the CDR3 is TGCAGTGCCGGTTTTGTGACGCCCCGTGATGGCTACACCTTC. Encoded protein: CSAGFVTPRDGYTF.